This entry lists 15 T cell receptor beta chains sequenced from one sample in a study of T cells in Graves' hyperthyroidism and ophthalmopathy. Amplification targeted TCR beta CDR3 regions from RNA transcripts. The TCR CDR3 was amplified in a first-round RT-PCR using the HTBI primer set. MiXCR was run by TCRdb on the multiplex PCR reads, yielding one entry per CDR3 protein. The sample lists around 190,000 distinct CDR3 sequences, 17% occurring once. Sequencing was done on a sample of blood. These receptors all stem from a woman aged 45 to 65 with Graves' hyperthyroidism.

The J gene is TRBJ2-5, the V gene TRBV7-3; D is uncertain. The CDR3 totals 13 residues. The V end lost 4 bases, the J end lost 5 bases, and 11 bases lay between the germline ends. From germline, CDR1 is SGHTA and CDR2 FQGTGA. The CDR3 DNA reads TGTGCCAGCAGCTCCCACTCTGGGGAGACCCAGTACTTC. This sequence encodes CASSSHSGETQYF. Based on the CDR3 plus reference TRBV7-3 and TRBJ2-5, the full variable domain is GAGVSQTPSNKVTEKGKYVELRCDPISGHTALYWYRQSLGQGPEFLIYFQGTGAADDSGLPNDRFFAVRPEGSVSTLKIQRTERGDSAVYLCASSSHSGETQYFGPGTRLLVL.

This clonotype was seen repeatedly, ten times or more. The rearrangement uses TRBV28 and TRBJ2-3, with 7 bases fitting TRBD2. The CDR3 is 16 residues long. Losses at the gene ends were 8 bases for V and 1 base for J; bases not matched to a gene: 12. In germline, CDR1 is MDHEN, CDR2 SYDVKM. CDR3 residues: CASHPRDYKGTDTQYF. In DNA, the CDR3 is TGTGCCAGCCATCCCCGGGACTACAAGGGCACAGATACGCAGTATTTT.

The CDR3 loop is CASSLGEYVNYEQYF. CDR3 in DNA: TGTGCCAGCAGCTTGGGAGAATACGTTAACTACGAGCAGTACTTC. This chain links TRBV11-2 with TRBJ2-7; D might be TRBD2 (5 bases). V lost 3 bases and J 3 bases, leaving 15 bases between the germline ends. This CDR3 contains 15 residues. CDR1 SGHAT and CDR2 FQNNGV come from the germline V gene. Supplemented by reference TRBV11-2 and TRBJ2-7, the full variable domain reads EAGVAQSPRYKIIEKRQSVAFWCNPISGHATLYWYQQILGQGPKLLIQFQNNGVVDDSQLPKDRFSAERLKGVDSTLKIQPAKLEDSAVYLCASSLGEYVNYEQYFGPGTRLTVT.

Ten or more counts support this clonotype. The CDR3 sequence is CASSKRTGLTEAFF. Here the CDR3 DNA reads TGTGCCAGCAGTAAAAGGACAGGGCTTACTGAAGCTTTCTTT. V usage is TRBV2 and J usage is TRBJ1-1, with TRBD1 identical over 8 bases. The V and J ends lost 5 bases and 5 bases, in that order; junction bases with no gene match: 7. This CDR3 spans 14 amino acids. Germline lookup yields CDR1 SNHLY and CDR2 FYNNEI. The whole variable domain, remainder taken from reference TRBV2 and TRBJ1-1, is EPEVTQTPSHQVTQMGQEVILRCVPISNHLYFYWYRQILGQKVEFLVSFYNNEISEKSEIFDDQFSVERPDGSNFTLKIRSTKLEDSAMYFCASSKRTGLTEAFFGQGTRLTVV.

This clonotype was found many times. V is TRBV28 and J is TRBJ1-2, with D possibly TRBD1 on 6 matching bases. The germline V gene has CDR1 MDHEN and CDR2 SYDVKM. Trimming removed 5 bases from V and 10 bases from J, with 11 bases in between. The CDR3 has 11 residues. The CDR3, as DNA: TGTGCCAGCAGTCCCGGGACACACTACACCTTC. Amino acid sequence: CASSPGTHYTF.

This clonotype showed up many times. The genes are TRBV5-1 and TRBJ2-3; TRBD2 aligns across 9 bases. With V trimmed by 0 bases and J by 6 bases, 8 bases remained unmatched. Germline loops: CDR1 SGHRS, CDR2 YFSETQ. There are 16 residues in the CDR3. The CDR3 protein is CASSLAERGAADTQYF. As DNA, the CDR3 is TGCGCCAGCAGCTTGGCCGAGCGGGGGGCCGCGGATACGCAGTATTTT.

This clonotype was counted only a few times. The chain combines TRBV24-1 with TRBJ1-5; weak D call: TRBD1 (6 bases). CDR1 KGHDR and CDR2 SFDVKD come from the germline V gene. This CDR3 comprises 14 residues. Trimming removed 5 bases at V and 6 bases at J, with 13 bases between. The CDR3: CATSGTEGSQPQHF. DNA of the CDR3: TGTGCCACCAGTGGGACAGAGGGGAGTCAGCCCCAGCATTTT.

This clonotype turned up a few times. The chain uses TRBV29-1 and TRBJ2-3, with 7 bases matching TRBD2. The CDR3 length is 15 residues. The V segment lost 8 bases and the J segment 2 bases; nucleotides outside the gene matches: 13. Germline assignment: CDR1 SQVTM and CDR2 ANQGSEA. The CDR3 DNA reads as TGCAGCTACCACCCCGCTAGCGGACTCACAGATACGCAGTATTTT. Translated, it gives CSYHPASGLTDTQYF.

The chain links TRBV30 to TRBJ1-1; D may be TRBD1 (5 bases). The CDR3 runs to 14 residues. Trimming took 2 bases from V and 0 from J, leaving 10 bases between them. In germline, CDR1 is GTSNPN, CDR2 SVGIG (reference sequence). The CDR3 nucleotides read TGTGCCTGGAGTAGGGGACGGATGAACACTGAAGCTTTCTTT. This translates into CAWSRGRMNTEAFF.

V gene TRBV25-1 combines with J gene TRBJ2-7; TRBD1 matches 7 bases. V was clipped by 4 bases and J by 3 bases; unmatched bases: 9. The CDR3 runs 15 residues. The germline V gene encodes CDR1 MGHDK and CDR2 SYGVNS. The CDR3 here is CASSASGTAHYEQYF. DNA for the CDR3: TGTGCCAGCAGTGCCTCCGGGACAGCACACTACGAGCAGTACTTC.

This clonotype has ten or more counts. The chain recombines TRBV7-9 with TRBJ2-7; tentative D call: TRBD1 (6 bases). V was pared by 0 bases and J by 5 bases, with 8 bases between. There are 13 residues in the CDR3. Germline V gene data show CDR1 as SEHNR and CDR2 as FQNEAQ (reference sequence). The CDR3 region is CASSLAGADEQYF. The CDR3, as DNA: TGTGCCAGCAGCTTAGCGGGGGCAGACGAGCAGTACTTC.

This clonotype showed up many times. The V call is TRBV6-1, the J call TRBJ2-3, with D possibly TRBD2 on 5 matching bases. The germline V and J ends were trimmed by 6 bases and 6 bases, with 13 bases remaining between them. The CDR3 sequence is 13 residues long. Germline V lookup: CDR1 MNHNS, CDR2 SASEGT. The CDR3 here is CASSSRGPDTQYF. CDR3 DNA: TGTGCCAGCAGCAGCCGAGGGCCTGATACGCAGTATTTT.

The chain is built from TRBV3-2 and TRBJ1-4; TRBD1 is taken as the D call from the table, unchecked against the DNA. TRBV3-2 is a known pseudogene. This CDR3 region has 16 residues. The CDR3 loop reads CASSHPRDLANEKLFF. CDR3 DNA: TGTGCCAGCAGCCATCCGCGGGACCTTGCTAATGAAAAACTGTTTTTT.

This clonotype has at least ten counts. The chain joins TRBV7-2 to TRBJ1-1, with D unresolved. Trimming removed 3 bases at V and 2 bases at J, with 10 bases between. CDR1 and CDR2 from the germline V gene are SGHTA and FQGNSA. This CDR3 is 14 amino acids long. CDR3 residues: CASSFGRGNTEAFF. The CDR3 DNA is TGTGCCAGCAGCTTCGGACGGGGAAACACTGAAGCTTTCTTT.

This clonotype has ten or more counts. The chain employs TRBV6-1 and TRBJ1-5; D call uncertain. The germline gives CDR1 MNHNS, CDR2 SASEGT. The CDR3 has 13 residues. Trimming pared 7 bases from V and 5 bases from J, leaving 12 bases between. The CDR3 DNA is TGTGCCAGCAAGAGAGAGGGTTATCAGCCCCAGCATTTT. Translating gives CASKREGYQPQHF.